The clone carrying this T cell receptor beta chain was detected only a few times. Antigen: not known. The data belong to a study of CD8 T cells in ankylosing spondylitis. By quantitative 5'-RACE with molecular barcodes, the TCR beta libraries were made. TCRdb reanalysed the 5' RACE reads using MiXCR and keeps one entry per CDR3 protein. Of over 200,000 distinct CDR3 sequences listed, about 10% are singletons. The CDR3 contains 19 residues. Germline CDR1 SGHAT, CDR2 FQNNGV. V lost 0 bases to trimming and J lost 4 bases, with 19 bases between them. Study-wide results and caveats: Apparently characteristic of ankylosing spondylitis blood was a TCR beta motif (fewer than 10 highly homologous variants). The authors reported significant enrichment of disease-linked clones in matched ankylosing spondylitis synovial fluid. Disease-linked clones proved CD8+ and comparatively uncommon in peripheral blood.

V and J are TRBV11-2 and TRBJ2-6; D gene uncertain. The origin of this receptor is a male donor with ankylosing spondylitis or in good health (not recorded which). What was sequenced was blood, either unsorted or a sorted T cell fraction (not recorded which). The CDR3 DNA is TGTGCCAGCAGCTTAGATCGGAGCCTTAAGTCGCCGGGGGCCAACGTCCTGACTTTC. Protein: CASSLDRSLKSPGANVLTF.